One sample yielded the 27 T cell receptor beta chains listed below, sequenced in a study of PD-L1 blockade in urothelial cancer. Sequencing was performed with immunoSEQ multiplex PCR; in TCRdb, only in-frame clones are kept and a portion is missing. Of approximately 46,000 clones listed, roughly 77% are singletons. Sequenced material: PBMCs, taken around atezolizumab (anti-PD-L1) treatment. Receptors originate from a man aged 70 or older with urothelial cancer.

The chain joins TRBV11-1 to TRBJ2-1; 13 positions match TRBD2. The CDR3 runs to 16 residues. The germline V gene has CDR1 SGHAT and CDR2 FQDESV (reference sequence). After removal of 4 bases from V and 4 bases from J, the junction contained 4 bases not matched to a gene. The CDR3 DNA reads as TGTGCCAGCAGCTCTTGGACTAGCGGGAGTTACAATGAGCAGTTCTTC. It specifies CASSSWTSGSYNEQFF.

The chain carries TRBV18 and TRBJ2-3; 8 bases fit TRBD1. This CDR3 contains 16 residues. CDR1 and CDR2 (germline): KGHSH, LQKENI. V trimming: 3 bases; J trimming: 3 bases; junction bases outside the gene matches: 8. CDR3 loop: CASSPLDRVGTDTQYF. The CDR3 bases are TGTGCCAGCTCACCTCTGGACAGGGTGGGAACAGATACGCAGTATTTT. Complete variable domain (other parts from reference TRBV18 and TRBJ2-3): NAGVMQNPRHLVRRRGQEARLRCSPMKGHSHVYWYRQLPEEGLKFMVYLQKENIIDESGMPKERFSAEFPKEGPSILRIQQVVRGDSAAYFCASSPLDRVGTDTQYFGPGTRLTVL.

There are a few counts of this clone. This chain connects TRBV19 to TRBJ2-6; D is perhaps TRBD1 (6 bases). CDR1 LNHDA and CDR2 SQIVND come from the germline V gene (reference sequence). This CDR3 comprises 22 residues. V lost 0 bases and J lost 0, with 24 bases in between. CDR3 sequence: CASSIEGAILPRGASGANVLTF. Written as DNA, the CDR3 is TGTGCCAGTAGTATAGAGGGGGCAATACTTCCCCGAGGGGCCTCTGGGGCCAACGTCCTGACTTTC.

The CDR3: CASSYGTSGTRNEQFF. In DNA, the CDR3 is TGTGCCAGCAGTTACGGGACTAGCGGGACTCGGAATGAGCAGTTCTTC. The chain employs TRBV6-5 and TRBJ2-1; 13 nucleotides match TRBD2. The CDR3 is made up of 16 amino acids. CDR1 and CDR2 (germline): MNHEY, SVGAGI. Trimming cost V 2 bases and J 7 bases; bases outside gene matches: 5.

This clone was counted a few times. V usage is TRBV29-1 and J usage is TRBJ2-1; D might be TRBD1 (6 bases). The ends were cut back, 5 bases at V and 3 bases at J, with 8 bases in the middle. Germline V CDR1 and CDR2: SQVTM, ANQGSEA. The length of the CDR3 is 12 residues. The DNA of the CDR3 is TGCAGCGTTCGGACAGTCTACAATGAGCAGTTCTTC. Its translation: CSVRTVYNEQFF.

V is TRBV27 and J is TRBJ2-5; 7 nucleotides align to TRBD1. V dropped 5 bases and J dropped 5; count of bases not matched to a gene: 11. The germline CDR1 and CDR2 sequences are MNHEY and SMNVEV (reference sequence). This CDR3 region has 15 residues. The CDR3 spells CASSARDRKGETQYF. The CDR3 DNA is TGTGCCAGCAGTGCCCGGGACAGAAAAGGGGAGACCCAGTACTTC.

For the CDR3, the DNA is TGCGCCAGCACGGAATGGGGGGTGCACACTGAAGCTTTCTTT. It codes for CASTEWGVHTEAFF. The chain uses TRBV5-1 and TRBJ1-1, with D possibly matching TRBD1 (5 bases). Germline V gene lookup returns CDR1 SGHRS and CDR2 YFSETQ. V dropped 6 bases and J dropped 3 bases, with 15 bases sitting between them. This CDR3 has 14 residues.

The chain is built from TRBV5-1 and TRBJ2-3; 7 nucleotides align to TRBD2. Germline CDR1 SGHRS, CDR2 YFSETQ. Trimming took 2 bases from V and 0 from J; bases not matched to a gene: 6. CDR3 length equals 16 residues. The CDR3 loop is CASSFSGLTSTDTQYF. The CDR3 DNA sequence: TGCGCCAGCAGCTTTAGCGGGCTAACTAGCACAGATACGCAGTATTTT. The variable domain in full, completed from reference TRBV5-1 and TRBJ2-3, reads KAGVTQTPRYLIKTRGQQVTLSCSPISGHRSVSWYQQTPGQGLQFLFEYFSETQRNKGNFPGRFSGRQFSNSRSEMNVSTLELGDSALYLCASSFSGLTSTDTQYFGPGTRLTVL.

The chain carries TRBV11-2 and TRBJ1-4; D perhaps matches TRBD1 (6 bases). V lost 4 bases to trimming and J lost 10 bases, with 16 bases between them. Germline CDR1 reads SGHAT; CDR2 reads FQNNGV. The CDR3 has 14 residues. The CDR3 region is CASSSSTVGGKLFF. CDR3 DNA sequence: TGTGCCAGCAGCTCGTCCACCGTAGGGGGAAAACTGTTTTTT.

This clone has just one count. J is TRBJ1-1 and V is TRBV29-1, with 10 nucleotides matching TRBD1. The CDR3 spans 13 residues. J was trimmed by 7 bases and V by 6 bases; bases with no gene match: 8. Per germline, CDR1 SQVTM and CDR2 ANQGSEA. The CDR3 loop is CSVSGTGVGEAFF. CDR3 sequence (DNA): TGCAGCGTATCCGGGACAGGGGTCGGTGAAGCTTTCTTT.

The rearrangement links TRBV30 to TRBJ1-6; possible D gene TRBD1, 5 bases. Germline V lookup: CDR1 GTSNPN, CDR2 SVGIG (reference sequence). The CDR3 extends over 18 amino acids. The ends were cut back, 1 base at V and 1 base at J, with 17 bases in the middle. The CDR3 is CAWSAPIADSSYNSPLHF. CDR3 DNA: TGTGCCTGGAGTGCCCCCATCGCCGACAGTTCCTATAATTCACCCCTCCACTTT.

The chain has TRBV29-1 and TRBJ2-7, with 12 positions matching TRBD1. The CDR3 is 15 residues long. Unmatched junction bases numbered 7, after V lost 1 base and J lost 6 bases. The germline gives CDR1 SQVTM, CDR2 ANQGSEA. The CDR3 protein is CSVEARDRGHLEQYF. CDR3 coding DNA: TGCAGCGTTGAAGCCCGGGACAGGGGGCATCTCGAGCAGTACTTC.

The sample holds a few counts of this clone. The chain is built from TRBV29-1 and TRBJ1-1, with a possible D match to TRBD1 (6 bases). V shed 4 bases and J shed 8 bases, with 17 bases lying between them. The CDR3 runs to 13 residues. CDR1 SQVTM and CDR2 ANQGSEA come from the germline V gene. CDR3 region: CSVARDTSSEAFF. In DNA, the CDR3 is TGCAGCGTTGCCCGGGACACCTCATCCGAAGCTTTCTTT. Full variable domain (remainder filled in from reference TRBV29-1 and TRBJ1-1): SAVISQKPSRDICQRGTSLTIQCQVDSQVTMMFWYRQQPGQSLTLIATANQGSEATYESGFVIDKFPISRPNLTFSTLTVSNMSPEDSSIYLCSVARDTSSEAFFGQGTRLTVV.

This sequence joins TRBV6-6 and TRBJ1-1, with unresolved D. The V gene's germline CDR1 is MNHNY and CDR2 SVGAGI (reference sequence). Trimming took off 2 bases at V and 5 bases at J, with 12 bases between the two ends. CDR3 size: 14 residues. The CDR3 sequence: CASSYGRVRTEAFF. CDR3 DNA: TGTGCCAGCAGTTACGGGAGAGTAAGGACTGAAGCTTTCTTT.

J is TRBJ2-3 and V is TRBV7-3, with 9 bases identical to TRBD2. This CDR3 spans 15 amino acids. J gave up 5 bases and V 3 bases, and 6 bases lay outside the gene matches. Germline V gene sequence: CDR1 SGHTA, CDR2 FQGTGA. DNA of the CDR3: TGTGCCAGCAGCTTGGGGACTAGCTGGGTAGATACGCAGTATTTT. Translated: CASSLGTSWVDTQYF.

The CDR3 sequence: CASSIETSGTYNEQFF. In nucleotides, the CDR3 is TGTGCCAGTAGTATAGAGACTAGCGGGACGTACAATGAGCAGTTCTTC. This rearrangement joins TRBV19 to TRBJ2-1; the match to TRBD2 covers 11 bases. The V gene end was trimmed by 0 bases and the J gene end by 4 bases; junction bases not matched to a gene: 2. CDR1 is LNHDA and CDR2 is SQIVND in the germline V gene (reference sequence). The CDR3 length is 16 residues.

The table lists this clone with a count of one. The V and J genes are TRBV6-5 and TRBJ1-2; tentatively, D is TRBD1 (5 bases). CDR1 MNHEY and CDR2 SVGAGI come from the germline V gene. V lost 7 bases and J lost 8, with 20 bases in between. This CDR3 spans 14 amino acids. The DNA for the CDR3 is TGTGCCAGCATCACGAACCCCCCCGACAGCGGCTACACCTTC. This codes for CASITNPPDSGYTF.

The chain links TRBV30 to TRBJ1-2; 8 nucleotides match TRBD1. Germline CDR1 GTSNPN, CDR2 SVGIG (reference sequence). The junction had 4 bases not matched to a gene; V was cut back by 6 bases and J by 4 bases. The CDR3 covers 12 residues. CDR3: CACPGQAYGYTF. CDR3 coding DNA: TGTGCCTGCCCGGGACAGGCCTATGGCTACACCTTC. The full variable domain, in which reference TRBV30 and TRBJ1-2 provide the parts outside the CDR3, is SQTIHQWPATLVQPVGSPLSLECTVEGTSNPNLYWYRQAAGRGLQLLFYSVGIGQISSEVPQNLSASRPQDRQFILSSKKLLLSDSGFYLCACPGQAYGYTFGSGTRLTVV.

V gene TRBV7-8 combines with J gene TRBJ2-7, with D unclear. V was trimmed by 6 bases and J by 5 bases, leaving 11 bases between them. The CDR3 length is 12 residues. CDR1 is SGHVS, CDR2 FQNEAQ, per germline. In nucleotides, the CDR3 is TGTGCCAGCAGTTCCTCCTTCCACGAGCAGTACTTC. Translated: CASSSSFHEQYF.

The gene calls are TRBV25-1 and TRBJ1-2; D may be TRBD1 (6 bases). The CDR3 totals 12 residues. Germline CDR1 MGHDK, CDR2 SYGVNS. V dropped 4 bases and J dropped 8 bases, with 11 bases sitting between them. DNA for the CDR3: TGTGCCAGCAGTGTCCGGGACACCGGCTACACCTTC. Its protein is CASSVRDTGYTF.

This clone was counted once. This chain connects TRBV10-3 to TRBJ2-1; TRBD2 matches at 11 bases. The germline gives CDR1 ENHRY, CDR2 SYGVKD. The CDR3 is 16 residues long. Trimming took 0 bases from V and 5 from J; bases not matched to a gene: 3. The DNA of the CDR3 is TGTGCCATCAGTGAGTCGGGACTAGCGGTAAACAATGAGCAGTTCTTC. It encodes CAISESGLAVNNEQFF.

The rearrangement uses TRBV29-1 and TRBJ2-7; TRBD1 is a possible D gene (5 bases). The CDR3 runs 11 residues. Germline V gives CDR1 SQVTM, CDR2 ANQGSEA. V was shortened by 4 bases and J by 2 bases, with 6 bases between the two germline ends. The CDR3 is CSVAGTYEQYF. CDR3 nucleotide sequence: TGCAGCGTTGCAGGGACCTACGAGCAGTACTTC.

V gene TRBV19 combines with J gene TRBJ1-1, with D perhaps matching TRBD1 (6 bases). The V gene's germline CDR1 is LNHDA and CDR2 SQIVND (reference sequence). CDR3 length: 14 amino acids. V lost 3 bases, J lost 2 bases, and 10 bases lay in between. DNA for the CDR3: TGTGCCAGTAGTATGCAGGGGATCAACACTGAAGCTTTCTTT. Its protein product is CASSMQGINTEAFF.

The chain recombines TRBV6-6 with TRBJ1-4; 8 bases fit TRBD1. The J segment lost 8 bases and the V segment lost 4 bases, leaving 9 bases of the junction unmatched. This CDR3 contains 15 residues. CDR1 is MNHNY and CDR2 is SVGAGI in the germline V gene (reference sequence). Written as DNA, the CDR3 is TGTGCCAGCAGTTTTACGCAGGGGGCGGGGGAAAAACTGTTTTTT. Encoded protein: CASSFTQGAGEKLFF.

This clone appeared a few times. The chain couples TRBV4-2 to TRBJ1-1, with D hard to call. The CDR3 is 14 amino acids. Germline V lookup: CDR1 LGHNA, CDR2 YNFKEQ. V was shortened by 1 base and J by 1 base, with 7 bases between the two germline ends. The CDR3 DNA is TGTGCCAGCAGCCAAGCCGGGTCGAACACTGAAGCTTTCTTT. As protein: CASSQAGSNTEAFF.

This clone has a single count. The J gene is TRBJ1-1, the V gene TRBV11-3, with D possibly TRBD1 on 5 matching bases. This CDR3 spans 13 amino acids. V lost 7 bases and J 8 bases, leaving 17 bases between the germline ends. The germline CDR1 and CDR2 sequences are SGHNT and YENEEA. As DNA, the CDR3 is TGTGCCAGCAAGGGCGCAGGGTTTGCCGAAGCTTTCTTT. It codes for CASKGAGFAEAFF. Full variable domain (rest looked up from reference TRBV11-3 and TRBJ1-1): EAGVVQSPRYKIIEKKQPVAFWCNPISGHNTLYWYLQNLGQGPELLIRYENEEAVDDSQLPKDRFSAERLKGVDSTLKIQPAELGDSAVYLCASKGAGFAEAFFGQGTRLTVV.

The chain has TRBV4-1 and TRBJ2-5; 8 positions agree with TRBD1. V gave up 1 base and J gave up 5 bases; unmatched junction bases: 9. The CDR3 has 16 amino acids. Germline CDR1 is MGHRA and CDR2 is YSYEKL. The CDR3 DNA reads as TGCGCCAGCAGCCAAGGGTCGGCAGGGGGCCGGGAGACCCAGTACTTC. It translates to CASSQGSAGGRETQYF.